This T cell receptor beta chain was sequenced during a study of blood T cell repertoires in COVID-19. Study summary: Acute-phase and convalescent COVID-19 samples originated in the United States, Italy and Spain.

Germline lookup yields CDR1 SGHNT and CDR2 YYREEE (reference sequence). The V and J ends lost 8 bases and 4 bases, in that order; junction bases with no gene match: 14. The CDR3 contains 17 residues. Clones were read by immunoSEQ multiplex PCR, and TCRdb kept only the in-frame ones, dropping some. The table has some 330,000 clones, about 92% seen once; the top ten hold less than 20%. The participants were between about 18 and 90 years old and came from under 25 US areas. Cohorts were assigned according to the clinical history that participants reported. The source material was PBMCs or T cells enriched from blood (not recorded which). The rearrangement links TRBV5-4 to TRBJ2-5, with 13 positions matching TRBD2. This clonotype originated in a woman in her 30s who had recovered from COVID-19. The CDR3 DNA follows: TGTGCCAGTTATCGACTAGCGGGAGGAGGGATAGGAGAGACCCAGTACTTC. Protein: CASYRLAGGGIGETQYF. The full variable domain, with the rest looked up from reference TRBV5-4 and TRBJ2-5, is ETGVTQSPTHLIKTRGQQVTLRCSSQSGHNTVSWYQQALGQGPQFIFQYYREEENGRGNFPPRFSGLQFPNYSSELNVNALELDDSALYLCASYRLAGGGIGETQYFGPGTRLLVL.